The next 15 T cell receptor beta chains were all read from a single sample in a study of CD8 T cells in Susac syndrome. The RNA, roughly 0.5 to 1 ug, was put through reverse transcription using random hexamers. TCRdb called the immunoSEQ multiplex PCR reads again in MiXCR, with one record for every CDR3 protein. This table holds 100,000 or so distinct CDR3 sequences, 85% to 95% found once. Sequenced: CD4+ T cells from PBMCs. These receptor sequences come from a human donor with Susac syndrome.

This CDR3 reads CASSVEGNPARYNEQFF. DNA for the CDR3: TGTGCCAGCAGCGTAGAGGGTAACCCGGCTCGTTACAATGAGCAGTTCTTC. The V gene is TRBV9, the J gene TRBJ2-1; D is uncertain. V lost 0 bases and J 4 bases, leaving 17 bases between the germline ends. Germline CDR1 SGDLS, CDR2 YYNGEE. This CDR3 spans 17 amino acids.

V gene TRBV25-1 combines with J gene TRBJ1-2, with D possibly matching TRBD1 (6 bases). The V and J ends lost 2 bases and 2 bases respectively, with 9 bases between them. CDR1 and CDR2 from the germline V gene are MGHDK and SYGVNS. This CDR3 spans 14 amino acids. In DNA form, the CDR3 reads TGTGCCAGCAGTGAAGGGGGCAGAAACTATGGCTACACCTTC. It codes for CASSEGGRNYGYTF.

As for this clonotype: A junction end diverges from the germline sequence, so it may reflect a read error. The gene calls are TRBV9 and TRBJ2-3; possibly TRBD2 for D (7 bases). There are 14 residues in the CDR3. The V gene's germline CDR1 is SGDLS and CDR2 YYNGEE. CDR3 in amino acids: CASSAGGGPDTRYF. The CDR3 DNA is TGTGCCAGCAGCGCTGGCGGGGGCCCAGATACGCGGTATTTT. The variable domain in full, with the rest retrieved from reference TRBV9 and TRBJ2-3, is DSGVTQTPKHLITATGQRVTLRCSPRSGDLSVYWYQQSLDQGLQFLIQYYNGEERAKGNILERFSAQQFPDLHSELNLSSLELGDSALYFCASSAGGGPDTRYFGPGTRLTVL.

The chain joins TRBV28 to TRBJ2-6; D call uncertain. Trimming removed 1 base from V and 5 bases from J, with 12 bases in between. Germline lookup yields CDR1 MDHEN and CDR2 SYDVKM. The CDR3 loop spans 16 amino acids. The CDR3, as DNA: TGTGCCAGCAGTTTATCCATCCCGGTTCGGGCCAACGTCCTGACTTTC. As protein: CASSLSIPVRANVLTF.

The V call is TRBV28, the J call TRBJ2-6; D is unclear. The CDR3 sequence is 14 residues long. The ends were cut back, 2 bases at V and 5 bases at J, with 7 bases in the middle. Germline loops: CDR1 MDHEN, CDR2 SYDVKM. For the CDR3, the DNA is TGTGCCAGCAGTTTAATTGATAGGGCCAACGTCCTGACTTTC. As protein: CASSLIDRANVLTF.

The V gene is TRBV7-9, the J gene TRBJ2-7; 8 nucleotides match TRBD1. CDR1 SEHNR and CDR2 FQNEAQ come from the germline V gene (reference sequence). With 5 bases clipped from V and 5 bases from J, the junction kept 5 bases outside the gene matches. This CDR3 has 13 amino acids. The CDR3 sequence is CASSSRGPNEQYF. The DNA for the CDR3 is TGTGCCAGCAGCAGCAGGGGGCCGAACGAGCAGTACTTC.

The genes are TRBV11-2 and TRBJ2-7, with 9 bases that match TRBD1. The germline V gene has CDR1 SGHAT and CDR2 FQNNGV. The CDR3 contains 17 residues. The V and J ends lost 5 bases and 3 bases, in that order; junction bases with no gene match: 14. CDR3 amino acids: CASSRFSARDRVYEQYF. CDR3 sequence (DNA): TGTGCCAGCAGCCGCTTTAGTGCCCGGGACAGGGTCTACGAGCAGTACTTC.

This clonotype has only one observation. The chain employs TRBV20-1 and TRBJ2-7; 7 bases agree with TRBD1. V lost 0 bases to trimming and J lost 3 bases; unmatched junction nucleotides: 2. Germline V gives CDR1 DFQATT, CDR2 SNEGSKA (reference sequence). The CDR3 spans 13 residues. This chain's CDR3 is CSARETGYYEQYF. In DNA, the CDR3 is TGCAGTGCTAGAGAGACAGGGTACTACGAGCAGTACTTC.

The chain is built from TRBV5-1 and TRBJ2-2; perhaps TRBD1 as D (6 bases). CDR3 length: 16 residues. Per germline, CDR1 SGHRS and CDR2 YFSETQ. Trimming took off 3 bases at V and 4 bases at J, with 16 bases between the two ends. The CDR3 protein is CASSSGLDRSTGELFF. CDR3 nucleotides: TGCGCCAGCAGCTCGGGCCTCGACAGGTCCACCGGGGAGCTGTTTTTT.

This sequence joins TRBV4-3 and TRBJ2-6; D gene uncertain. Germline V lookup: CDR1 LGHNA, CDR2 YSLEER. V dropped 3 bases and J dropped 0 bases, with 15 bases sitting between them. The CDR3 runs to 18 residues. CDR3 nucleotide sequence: TGCGCCAGCAGCCACTATTCGGGCGGAAACTCTGGGGCCAACGTCCTGACTTTC. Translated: CASSHYSGGNSGANVLTF.

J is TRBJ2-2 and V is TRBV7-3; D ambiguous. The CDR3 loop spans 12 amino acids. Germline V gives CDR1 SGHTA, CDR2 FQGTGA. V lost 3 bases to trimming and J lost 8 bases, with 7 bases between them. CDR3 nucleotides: TGTGCCAGCAGCTTTGGGCAGGGGGAGCTGTTTTTT. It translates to CASSFGQGELFF. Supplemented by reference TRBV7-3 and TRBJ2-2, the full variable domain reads GAGVSQTPSNKVTEKGKYVELRCDPISGHTALYWYRQSLGQGPEFLIYFQGTGAADDSGLPNDRFFAVRPEGSVSTLKIQRTERGDSAVYLCASSFGQGELFFGEGSRLTVL.

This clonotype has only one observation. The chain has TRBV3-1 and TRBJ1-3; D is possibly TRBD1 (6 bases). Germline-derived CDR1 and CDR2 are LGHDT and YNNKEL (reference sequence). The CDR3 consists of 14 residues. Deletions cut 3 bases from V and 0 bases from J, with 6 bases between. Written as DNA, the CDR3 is TGTGCCAGCAGCCAGACAGGCTCTGGAAACACCATATATTTT. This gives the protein CASSQTGSGNTIYF.

DNA for the CDR3: TGCAGTGCCCTGATTGACGGCGGGGGTAGGGGAAAGACCCAGTACTTC. Translating gives CSALIDGGGRGKTQYF. The genes are TRBV20-1 and TRBJ2-5; the match to TRBD2 covers 7 bases. This CDR3 comprises 16 residues. Germline V gives CDR1 DFQATT, CDR2 SNEGSKA (reference sequence). J gave up 6 bases and V 6 bases, and 19 bases lay outside the gene matches.

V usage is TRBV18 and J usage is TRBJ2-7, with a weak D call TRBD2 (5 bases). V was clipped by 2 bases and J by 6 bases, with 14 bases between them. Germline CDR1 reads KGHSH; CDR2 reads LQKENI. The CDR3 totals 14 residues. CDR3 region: CASSPVPLGSEQYF. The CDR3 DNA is TGTGCCAGCTCACCAGTCCCACTAGGCAGCGAGCAGTACTTC.

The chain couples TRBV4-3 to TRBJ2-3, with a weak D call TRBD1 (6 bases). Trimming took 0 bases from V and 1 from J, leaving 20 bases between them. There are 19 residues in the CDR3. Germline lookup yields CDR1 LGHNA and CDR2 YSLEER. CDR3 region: CASSQDVGGPGWGTDTQYF. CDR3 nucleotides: TGCGCCAGCAGCCAAGATGTAGGGGGACCGGGGTGGGGCACAGATACGCAGTATTTT.